Shown below are 10 T cell receptor beta chains from a single sample sequenced in a study of shared clonotypes between healthy human individuals. Assay: immunoSEQ multiplex PCR; the TCRdb copy retains only in-frame clones and omits some. The table shows millions of clones, with over 85% occurring only once. Sample: naive CD4+ T cells sorted from blood. Noted subset: CD45RA+ positively selected. The receptor source for this set is a man aged 18 to 29 in good health.

V usage is TRBV7-2 and J usage is TRBJ2-2, with D unclear. In germline, CDR1 is SGHTA, CDR2 FQGNSA. The CDR3 is 14 amino acids. Trimming left V 4 bases short and J 0 bases short, with 6 bases between. CDR3 in DNA: TGTGCCAGCAGCTATATAGCGAACACCGGGGAGCTGTTTTTT. Residues: CASSYIANTGELFF.

A remark on this clone: The identical CDR3 is also encoded by other nucleotide sequences in the sample. The rearrangement joins TRBV6-6 to TRBJ2-3; possibly TRBD2 for D (6 bases). Trimming cost V 0 bases and J 1 base, with 11 bases left between them. Germline CDR1 is MNHNY and CDR2 is SVGAGI (reference sequence). The CDR3 covers 16 residues. CDR3 sequence reads: CASSYSSGRGTDTQYF. CDR3 DNA sequence: TGTGCCAGCAGTTACTCCAGCGGGCGGGGCACAGATACGCAGTATTTT.

The V and J genes are TRBV7-3 and TRBJ1-3; D might be TRBD1 (6 bases). Germline V gives CDR1 SGHTA, CDR2 FQGTGA. The CDR3 contains 14 residues. V shed 5 bases and J shed 2 bases, with 10 bases lying between them. CDR3 coding DNA: TGTGCCAGCAGCGTAGGGGGTGCTGGAAACACCATATATTTT. Encoded protein: CASSVGGAGNTIYF.

The chain is built from TRBV27 and TRBJ1-2; TRBD1 agrees at 9 bases. V lost 6 bases, J lost 2 bases, and 7 bases stayed unmatched. This CDR3 is 15 amino acids long. Germline-derived CDR1 and CDR2 are MNHEY and SMNVEV (reference sequence). CDR3 sequence reads: CASSTDRGGNYGYTF. The CDR3 nucleotides read TGTGCCAGCAGCACAGACAGGGGGGGAAACTATGGCTACACCTTC.

The J gene is TRBJ1-6, the V gene TRBV14, with a weak D call TRBD1 (5 bases). V was trimmed by 8 bases and J by 7 bases, leaving 9 bases between them. Germline values: CDR1 SGHDN, CDR2 FVKESK. The CDR3 length is 12 residues. The CDR3 bases are TGTGCCAGCGGACACCTAAATTCACCCCTCCACTTT. Protein product: CASGHLNSPLHF.

This chain joins TRBV7-3 and TRBJ2-2, with D possibly matching TRBD2 (6 bases). CDR3 length: 15 amino acids. The germline V gene encodes CDR1 SGHTA and CDR2 FQGTGA. Trimming removed 5 bases at V and 0 bases at J, with 10 bases between. CDR3 in DNA: TGTGCCAGCAGCCCCGGAGGGCCGAACACCGGGGAGCTGTTTTTT. Protein: CASSPGGPNTGELFF.

Concerning this clone itself: Just one base apart from a much larger clone, this may be a read error. The chain is built from TRBV9 and TRBJ2-6; D remains ambiguous. V was clipped by 0 bases and J by 0 bases, with 4 bases between them. CDR1 and CDR2 from the germline V gene are SGDLS and YYNGEE. There are 15 residues in the CDR3. The CDR3 protein is CASSVEVSGANVLTF. CDR3 sequence (DNA): TGTGCCAGCAGCGTAGAAGTCTCTGGGGCCAACGTCCTGACTTTC. The full variable domain, completed using reference TRBV9 and TRBJ2-6, is DSGVTQTPKHLITATGQRVTLRCSPRSGDLSVYWYQQSLDQGLQFLIQYYNGEERAKGNILERFSAQQFPDLHSELNLSSLELGDSALYFCASSVEVSGANVLTFGAGSRLTVL.

Comment on this clone: At the DNA level, this CDR3 is encoded by other sequences in the same sample as well. The chain has TRBV5-1 and TRBJ1-2; D is unresolved. V lost 0 bases and J lost 8, with 17 bases in between. The CDR3 loop spans 15 amino acids. Germline V gene data show CDR1 as SGHRS and CDR2 as YFSETQ. DNA for the CDR3: TGCGCCAGCAGCTTGGCTACTGGGATAGGTTACGGCTACACCTTC. Its translation is CASSLATGIGYGYTF.

The chain is built from TRBV18 and TRBJ2-7; 9 bases match TRBD1. The CDR3 consists of 18 residues. V shed 0 bases, J shed 0 bases, and the junction held 9 bases outside the gene matches. Germline CDR1 reads KGHSH; CDR2 reads LQKENI. For the CDR3, the DNA is TGTGCCAGCTCACCACCTGGGACAGGGAGGCCCCTCTCCTACGAGCAGTACTTC. Encoded protein: CASSPPGTGRPLSYEQYF.

The chain combines TRBV5-1 with TRBJ2-7; no clear D. V was pared by 4 bases and J by 2 bases, with 10 bases between. The germline CDR1 and CDR2 sequences are SGHRS and YFSETQ. This CDR3 is 13 amino acids long. CDR3 DNA sequence: TGCGCCAGCAGCGCCACTGTTACCTACGAGCAGTACTTC. Protein product: CASSATVTYEQYF.